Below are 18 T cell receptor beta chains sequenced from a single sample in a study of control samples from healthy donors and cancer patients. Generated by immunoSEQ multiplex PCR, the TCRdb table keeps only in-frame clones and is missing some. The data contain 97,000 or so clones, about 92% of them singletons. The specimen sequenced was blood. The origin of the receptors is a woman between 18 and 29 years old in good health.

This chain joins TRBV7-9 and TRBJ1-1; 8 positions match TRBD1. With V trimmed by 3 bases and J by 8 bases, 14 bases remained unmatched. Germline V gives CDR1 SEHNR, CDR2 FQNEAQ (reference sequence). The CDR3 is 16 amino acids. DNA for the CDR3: TGTGCCAGCAGCTTCATAAGCAGGGGGCGTCGAGGGGAAGCTTTCTTT. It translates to CASSFISRGRRGEAFF.

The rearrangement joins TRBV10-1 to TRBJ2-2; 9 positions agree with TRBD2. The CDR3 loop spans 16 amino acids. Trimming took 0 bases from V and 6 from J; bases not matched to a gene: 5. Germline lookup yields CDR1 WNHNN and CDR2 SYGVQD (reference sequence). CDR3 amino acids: CASSESRGRGAGELFF. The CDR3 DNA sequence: TGCGCCAGCAGTGAGTCGCGCGGGAGGGGGGCCGGGGAGCTGTTTTTT.

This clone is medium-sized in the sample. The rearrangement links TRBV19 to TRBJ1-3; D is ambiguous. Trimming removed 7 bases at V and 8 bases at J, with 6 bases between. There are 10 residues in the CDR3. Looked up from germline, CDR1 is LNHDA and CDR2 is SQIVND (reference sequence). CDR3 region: CASMGDTIYF. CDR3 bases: TGTGCCAGTATGGGAGACACCATATATTTT.

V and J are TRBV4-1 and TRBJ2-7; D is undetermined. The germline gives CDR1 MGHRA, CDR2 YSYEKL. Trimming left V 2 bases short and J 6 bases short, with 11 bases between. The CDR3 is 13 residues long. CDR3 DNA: TGCGCCAGCAGCCAACCCAGTCTGCGCGAGCAGTACTTC. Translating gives CASSQPSLREQYF.

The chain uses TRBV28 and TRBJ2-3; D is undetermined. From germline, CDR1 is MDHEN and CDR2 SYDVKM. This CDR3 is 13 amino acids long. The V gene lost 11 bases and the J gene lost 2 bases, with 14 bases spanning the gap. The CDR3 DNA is TGTGCCCTAACAGATGGTAACACAGATACGCAGTATTTT. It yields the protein CALTDGNTDTQYF. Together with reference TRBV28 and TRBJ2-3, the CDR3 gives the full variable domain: DVKVTQSSRYLVKRTGEKVFLECVQDMDHENMFWYRQDPGLGLRLIYFSYDVKMKEKGDIPEGYSVSREKKERFSLILESASTNQTSMYLCALTDGNTDTQYFGPGTRLTVL.

CDR3 sequence: CSASSQANEKLFF. The CDR3 nucleotides are TGCAGTGCTAGTAGCCAGGCTAATGAAAAACTGTTTTTT. The chain is built from TRBV20-1 and TRBJ1-4; D unresolved. V gave up 3 bases and J gave up 3 bases, with 8 bases separating them. Per germline, CDR1 DFQATT and CDR2 SNEGSKA (reference sequence). The CDR3 contains 13 residues.

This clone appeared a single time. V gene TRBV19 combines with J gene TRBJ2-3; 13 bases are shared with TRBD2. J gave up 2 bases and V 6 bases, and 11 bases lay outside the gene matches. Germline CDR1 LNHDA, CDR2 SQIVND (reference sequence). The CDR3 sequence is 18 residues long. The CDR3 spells CASSEPGLAGSFTDTQYF. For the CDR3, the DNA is TGTGCCAGTAGCGAGCCGGGACTAGCGGGAAGTTTCACAGATACGCAGTATTTT.

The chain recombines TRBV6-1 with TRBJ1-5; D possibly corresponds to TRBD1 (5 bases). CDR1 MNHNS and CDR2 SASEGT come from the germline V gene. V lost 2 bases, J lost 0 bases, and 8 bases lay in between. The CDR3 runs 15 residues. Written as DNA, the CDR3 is TGTGCCAGCAGTGAACAGGGTCATAGCAATCAGCCCCAGCATTTT. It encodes CASSEQGHSNQPQHF.

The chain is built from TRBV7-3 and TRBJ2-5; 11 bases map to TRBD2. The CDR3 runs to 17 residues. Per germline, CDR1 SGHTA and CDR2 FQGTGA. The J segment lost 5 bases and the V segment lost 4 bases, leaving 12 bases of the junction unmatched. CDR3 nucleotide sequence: TGTGCCAGCAGCTCCGAGTCCCTACTAGCGGGAGTGGAGACCCAGTACTTC. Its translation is CASSSESLLAGVETQYF.

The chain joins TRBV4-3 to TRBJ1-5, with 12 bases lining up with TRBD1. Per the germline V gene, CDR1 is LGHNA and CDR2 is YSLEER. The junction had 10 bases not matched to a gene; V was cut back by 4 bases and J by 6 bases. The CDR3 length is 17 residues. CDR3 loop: CASSRFRGTGGSQPQHF. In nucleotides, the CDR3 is TGCGCCAGCAGCCGCTTCAGAGGGACAGGGGGCAGTCAGCCCCAGCATTTT.

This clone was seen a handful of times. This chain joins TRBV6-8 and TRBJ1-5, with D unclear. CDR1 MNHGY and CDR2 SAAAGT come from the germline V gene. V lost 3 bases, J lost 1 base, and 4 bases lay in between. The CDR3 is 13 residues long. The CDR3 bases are TGTGCCAGCAGTTATAGCAGCAATCAGCCCCAGCATTTT. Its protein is CASSYSSNQPQHF.

This CDR3 reads CASSPRGGYGYTF. In DNA form, the CDR3 reads TGCGCCAGCAGCCCGAGGGGCGGGTATGGCTACACCTTC. The chain uses TRBV4-1 and TRBJ1-2, with D tentatively TRBD1 (5 bases). CDR3 length: 13 amino acids. Trimming removed 4 bases from V and 5 bases from J, with 11 bases in between. The V gene's germline CDR1 is MGHRA and CDR2 YSYEKL.

CDR3 nucleotide sequence: TGTGCCAGCAGTCCTGCCGGGACAGGGGGCACCGGGGAGCTGTTTTTT. It specifies CASSPAGTGGTGELFF. V usage is TRBV28 and J usage is TRBJ2-2; 11 nucleotides agree with TRBD1. CDR3 length equals 16 residues. V trimming: 5 bases; J trimming: 4 bases; junction bases outside the gene matches: 6. CDR1 and CDR2 from the germline V gene are MDHEN and SYDVKM.

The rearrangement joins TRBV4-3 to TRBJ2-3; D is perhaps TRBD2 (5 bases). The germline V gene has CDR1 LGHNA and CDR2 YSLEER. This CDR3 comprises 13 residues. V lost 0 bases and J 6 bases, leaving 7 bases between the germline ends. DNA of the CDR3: TGCGCCAGCAGCCAAGATCGGAGGGATACGCAGTATTTT. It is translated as CASSQDRRDTQYF.

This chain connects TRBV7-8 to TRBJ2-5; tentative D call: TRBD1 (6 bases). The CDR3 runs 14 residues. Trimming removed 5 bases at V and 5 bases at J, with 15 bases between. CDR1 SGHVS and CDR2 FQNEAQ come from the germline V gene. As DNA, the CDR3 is TGTGCCAGCAGCCAGGACAGTCCACGGGAGACCCAGTACTTC. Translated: CASSQDSPRETQYF.

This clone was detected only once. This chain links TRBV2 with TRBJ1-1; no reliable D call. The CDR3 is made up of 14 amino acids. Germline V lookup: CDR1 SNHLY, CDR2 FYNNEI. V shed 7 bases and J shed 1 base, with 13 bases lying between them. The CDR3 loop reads CASKGVRENTEAFF. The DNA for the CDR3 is TGTGCCAGCAAGGGTGTCCGAGAGAACACTGAAGCTTTCTTT.

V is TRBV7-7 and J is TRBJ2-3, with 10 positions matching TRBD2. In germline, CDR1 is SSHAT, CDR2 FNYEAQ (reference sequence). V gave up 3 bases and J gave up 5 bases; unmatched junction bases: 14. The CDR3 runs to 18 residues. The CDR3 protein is CASSFPNLGTSVGDTQYF. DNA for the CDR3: TGTGCCAGCAGCTTTCCCAACCTGGGGACTAGCGTGGGAGATACGCAGTATTTT.

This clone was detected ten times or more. CDR3 amino acids: CATSVRGVPSGANVLTF. Written as DNA, the CDR3 is TGTGCCACCAGTGTTCGGGGAGTTCCTTCTGGGGCCAACGTCCTGACTTTC. The V gene is TRBV24-1, the J gene TRBJ2-6; TRBD2 is a possible D gene (5 bases). Germline V CDR1 and CDR2: KGHDR, SFDVKD. CDR3 size: 17 residues. Between the trimmed V and J ends, which lost 5 bases and 1 base, there was a span of 14 bases.